This T cell receptor (beta chain) was captured in a study of cytomegalovirus exposure and HLA in healthy donors. Study-level points and caveats: Excluded were some V segments that proved indistinguishable, including TRBV6-2 and TRBV6-3.

Germline V gives CDR1 MDHEN, CDR2 SYDVKM. CDR3 length: 15 amino acids. The ends lost 4 bases at V and 3 bases at J; junction bases unmatched: 4. Both 60 Vbeta primers and 13 Jbeta primers went into the PCR. The repertoire was sequenced with immunoSEQ multiplex PCR; TCRdb's copy has only in-frame clones and lacks some. The sample yields over 55,000 clones, around 80% seen once. A remark on this clone: The antigen remains unidentified.

Sequenced: PBMCs. The chain uses TRBV28 and TRBJ2-1, with TRBD1 matching 9 bases. This TCR came from a woman aged 30 to 39 in good health and CMV-seronegative. This CDR3 is CASSSGQGIYNEQFF. In DNA form, the CDR3 reads TGTGCCAGCAGTTCGGGACAGGGAATCTACAATGAGCAGTTCTTC.